This T cell receptor beta chain was recorded in a study of T cell repertoires in cytomegalovirus infection. Study background: Signatures in public TCR beta sequences pointed to both CMV infection and matching HLA type.

One entry per CDR3 protein results from TCRdb running MiXCR on the reads. The sample yields 43,000 or so distinct CDR3 sequences, approximately 19% seen once. A note on this clonotype: What it recognizes is unknown.

General study results and limits: CMV-specific TCR beta clonotypes restricted by HLA-C dominated the ex vivo response. Pooled public TCR beta family frequency picked out CMV carriers with the relevant HLA.

Trimming took off 3 bases at V and 2 bases at J, with 15 bases between the two ends. This CDR3 has 16 residues. The germline V gene encodes CDR1 SEHNR and CDR2 FQNEAQ (reference sequence). The origin of this receptor is a human donor in good health (CMV status not recorded). Some clones in this sample may be carry-over from other donors' samples. This sequence joins TRBV7-9 and TRBJ2-3; D may be TRBD2 (6 bases). The sample in question was CD8+ T cells from cultured PBMCs, obtained from culture after CMV antigen stimulation. The CDR3 is CASSFQGSGPTDTQYF. The CDR3 nucleotides are TGTGCCAGCAGCTTTCAGGGTAGCGGCCCCACAGATACGCAGTATTTT.